The 17 T cell receptor beta chains below come from one sample, sequenced in a study of blood T cell repertoires in COVID-19. Assay: immunoSEQ multiplex PCR; the TCRdb copy retains only in-frame clones and omits some. The repertoire holds 15,000 to 20,000 clones, approximately 80% seen once, with 26% in the top ten. Material: peripheral blood. The receptors come from a woman in her seventies with active COVID-19.

The V and J genes are TRBV2 and TRBJ1-2; D call uncertain. With 6 bases removed from V and 4 bases from J, the gap between germline ends came to 6 bases. CDR3 size: 11 residues. Germline loops: CDR1 SNHLY, CDR2 FYNNEI. This CDR3 reads CASSYGYGYTF. In nucleotides, the CDR3 is TGTGCCAGCAGCTACGGCTATGGCTACACCTTC.

The V and J genes are TRBV5-4 and TRBJ1-1, with D possibly matching TRBD1 (6 bases). V lost 0 bases to trimming and J lost 7 bases, with 16 bases between them. CDR1 SGHNT and CDR2 YYREEE come from the germline V gene (reference sequence). The CDR3 has 15 amino acids. The CDR3 sequence: CASSLDQGGRNEAFF. The DNA for the CDR3 is TGTGCCAGCAGCTTGGATCAAGGGGGTCGGAATGAAGCTTTCTTT.

This clone was counted a few times. V gene TRBV28 combines with J gene TRBJ2-5; 9 nucleotides line up with TRBD1. Germline-derived CDR1 and CDR2 are MDHEN and SYDVKM. After removal of 9 bases from V and 1 base from J, the junction contained 6 bases not matched to a gene. The length of the CDR3 is 14 residues. This CDR3 is CASSWDRVQETQYF. Here the CDR3 DNA reads TGTGCCAGTTCATGGGACAGGGTCCAAGAGACCCAGTACTTC. The full variable domain, with the rest looked up from reference TRBV28 and TRBJ2-5, is DVKVTQSSRYLVKRTGEKVFLECVQDMDHENMFWYRQDPGLGLRLIYFSYDVKMKEKGDIPEGYSVSREKKERFSLILESASTNQTSMYLCASSWDRVQETQYFGPGTRLLVL.

V usage is TRBV5-4 and J usage is TRBJ2-1; the D is unclear. Trimming removed 2 bases at V and 0 bases at J, with 9 bases between. CDR3 length: 15 residues. CDR1 and CDR2 from the germline V gene are SGHNT and YYREEE (reference sequence). CDR3 DNA sequence: TGTGCCAGCAGCTTCTACGAGAGCTCCTACAATGAGCAGTTCTTC. This encodes CASSFYESSYNEQFF.

The rearrangement uses TRBV4-1 and TRBJ2-2, with 9 bases matching TRBD2. V was pared by 6 bases and J by 7 bases, with 18 bases of the junction left unmatched. The CDR3 consists of 18 residues. The germline V gene encodes CDR1 MGHRA and CDR2 YSYEKL. The CDR3 DNA is TGCGCCAGCAGAAATCGTGGAGGCGGGAGGGCCGACTTCGGGGAGCTGTTTTTT. Its translation: CASRNRGGGRADFGELFF.

The chain recombines TRBV11-2 with TRBJ1-3; D is undetermined. V shed 4 bases and J shed 5 bases, with 15 bases lying between them. CDR1 SGHAT and CDR2 FQNNGV come from the germline V gene. This CDR3 region has 15 residues. The CDR3 region has the DNA TGTGCCAGCAGCTCGTCGAGCCCAAATAGAAACACCATATATTTT. It is translated as CASSSSSPNRNTIYF.

This clone was picked up a small number of times. This chain links TRBV5-1 with TRBJ1-2, with a possible D match to TRBD1 (5 bases). CDR3 size: 13 residues. Trimming left V 0 bases short and J 6 bases short, with 9 bases between. The germline V gene encodes CDR1 SGHRS and CDR2 YFSETQ. The CDR3 coding sequence is TGCGCCAGCAGCTTGGGGGGCTTGGATGGCTACACCTTC. The encoded protein is CASSLGGLDGYTF.

The V call is TRBV11-2, the J call TRBJ2-4, with D unresolved. Germline V gene sequence: CDR1 SGHAT, CDR2 FQNNGV. The CDR3 is made up of 14 amino acids. Trimming took 1 base from V and 1 from J, leaving 5 bases between them. The CDR3 loop is CASSLVGAKNIQYF. CDR3 coding DNA: TGTGCCAGCAGCTTAGTGGGCGCCAAAAACATTCAGTACTTC.

This sequence joins TRBV3-1 (or the pseudogene TRBV3-2) and TRBJ1-2; D uncertain. Looked up from germline, CDR1 is LGHDT and CDR2 is YNNKEL (reference sequence). V dropped 1 base and J dropped 8 bases, with 8 bases sitting between them. The length of the CDR3 is 12 residues. CDR3 sequence (DNA): TGTGCCAGCAGCCAAGCTGGAGAAGGCTACACCTTC. Translating gives CASSQAGEGYTF.

The chain carries TRBV18 and TRBJ2-7; 8 bases are shared with TRBD1. This CDR3 contains 17 residues. The V gene's germline CDR1 is KGHSH and CDR2 LQKENI. V shed 2 bases, J shed 6 bases, and the junction held 15 bases outside the gene matches. The CDR3 region is CASSPGAGGSPQVEQYF. The CDR3 DNA reads TGTGCCAGCTCACCAGGGGCAGGGGGCTCCCCTCAGGTCGAGCAGTACTTC.

CDR3 sequence: CSASDGFGEAFF. CDR3 nucleotides: TGCAGTGCTAGTGACGGGTTCGGTGAAGCTTTCTTT. The chain employs TRBV20-1 and TRBJ1-1; D ambiguous. The CDR3 is made up of 12 amino acids. Germline CDR1 is DFQATT and CDR2 is SNEGSKA (reference sequence). V shed 3 bases and J shed 7 bases, with 12 bases lying between them.

CDR3 sequence (DNA): TGTGCCAGTAGTCTAAGACAGGGGGGTGGGGCCAACGTCCTGACTTTC. Its protein is CASSLRQGGGANVLTF. The chain links TRBV19 to TRBJ2-6; 9 bases match TRBD1. This CDR3 comprises 16 residues. The V gene end was trimmed by 5 bases and the J gene end by 3 bases; junction bases not matched to a gene: 5. In germline, CDR1 is LNHDA, CDR2 SQIVND (reference sequence).

This sequence joins TRBV7-8 and TRBJ2-1; TRBD1 is a possible D gene (5 bases). Germline V gene data show CDR1 as SGHVS and CDR2 as FQNEAQ. The CDR3 extends over 15 amino acids. Trimming pared 2 bases from V and 3 bases from J, leaving 11 bases between. This chain's CDR3 is CASSLTAGYYNEQFF. Here the CDR3 DNA reads TGTGCCAGCAGCTTAACGGCAGGGTACTACAATGAGCAGTTCTTC.

The V and J genes are TRBV5-1 and TRBJ2-1; 13 bases align to TRBD2. The CDR3 contains 17 residues. The junction had 10 bases not matched to a gene; V was cut back by 1 base and J by 9 bases. Germline V gene data show CDR1 as SGHRS and CDR2 as YFSETQ. CDR3 in amino acids: CASSLMGRTSGSSEQFF. In nucleotides, the CDR3 is TGCGCCAGCAGCTTGATGGGGAGGACTAGCGGGAGTAGTGAGCAGTTCTTC.

The V call is TRBV18, the J call TRBJ2-5, with 8 nucleotides matching TRBD1. CDR3 length: 15 residues. J gave up 6 bases and V 0 bases, and 6 bases lay outside the gene matches. Per germline, CDR1 KGHSH and CDR2 LQKENI. The DNA of the CDR3 is TGTGCCAGCTCACCACCGGCAGGGGGCTTGAAGACCCAGTACTTC. The encoded protein is CASSPPAGGLKTQYF. Supplemented by reference TRBV18 and TRBJ2-5, the full variable domain reads NAGVMQNPRHLVRRRGQEARLRCSPMKGHSHVYWYRQLPEEGLKFMVYLQKENIIDESGMPKERFSAEFPKEGPSILRIQQVVRGDSAAYFCASSPPAGGLKTQYFGPGTRLLVL.

The chain recombines TRBV7-2 with TRBJ2-1; 9 bases align to TRBD1. Germline CDR1 and CDR2: SGHTA and FQGNSA. The V segment lost 5 bases and the J segment 5 bases; nucleotides outside the gene matches: 7. The CDR3 totals 15 residues. The CDR3 DNA sequence: TGTGCCAGCAGCAACCGGGACAGGGACAACAATGAGCAGTTCTTC. The encoded protein is CASSNRDRDNNEQFF.

V gene TRBV6-1 combines with J gene TRBJ2-7; D is perhaps TRBD1 (5 bases). V was cut by 3 bases and J by 1 base, with 13 bases left in between. CDR1 is MNHNS and CDR2 is SASEGT in the germline V gene. The CDR3 totals 15 residues. The CDR3 spells CASSDPTARSYEQYF. DNA for the CDR3: TGTGCCAGCAGTGACCCGACAGCCAGATCCTACGAGCAGTACTTC.